This T cell receptor (beta chain) was captured by sequencing in a study of T cell repertoires in cytomegalovirus infection. Study-level information: Evidence of both CMV infection and a matching HLA type came from public TCR beta signatures.

This clonotype was seen ten or more times. Its antigen is still unknown. Each CDR3 protein gets one entry after TCRdb re-called the reads with MiXCR. Of a few hundred thousand distinct CDR3 sequences in the sample, 17% were seen once. The CDR3 sequence is 15 residues long. After removal of 8 bases from V and 7 bases from J, the junction contained 13 bases not matched to a gene. Germline-derived CDR1 and CDR2 are MNHEY and SVGAGI. Study observations and caveats: Individuals carrying CMV plus the relevant HLA were identified by cumulative frequency of public TCR beta families. Within the response measured ex vivo, HLA-C-restricted CMV-specific TCR beta clonotypes were dominant.

The sequence was collected from a human donor in good health (CMV status not recorded). Some clones in this sample may be carry-over from other donors' samples. The sequencing input was CD8+ T cells from PBMCs. The chain recombines TRBV6-5 with TRBJ2-1; 8 bases fit TRBD1. The CDR3 here is CASERGAGGTNEQFF. Here the CDR3 DNA reads TGTGCCAGCGAAAGAGGTGCAGGGGGCACGAATGAGCAGTTCTTC.